This entry lists 16 T cell receptor beta chains sequenced from one sample in a study of T cell responses to AZD1222 COVID-19 vaccine. Data came from immunoSEQ multiplex PCR; TCRdb stores just in-frame clones and leaves some out. The data show roughly 100,000 clones, 90% seen once. The sample consisted of peripheral blood, taken on day 0 of AZD1222 vaccination. The receptors derive from an adult in good health.

The chain uses TRBV5-1 and TRBJ2-1; possible D gene TRBD2, 5 bases. V lost 5 bases and J 4 bases, leaving 16 bases between the germline ends. In germline, CDR1 is SGHRS, CDR2 YFSETQ. The CDR3 loop spans 15 amino acids. This chain's CDR3 is CASSFLPEEYNEQFF. For the CDR3, the DNA is TGCGCCAGCAGTTTTTTGCCGGAGGAGTACAATGAGCAGTTCTTC.

In DNA, the CDR3 is TGTGCCAGCAGTGGATCGAGACAGGCCACTGAAGCTTTCTTT. The encoded protein is CASSGSRQATEAFF. The chain has TRBV2 and TRBJ1-1; D may be TRBD1 (6 bases). The V gene's germline CDR1 is SNHLY and CDR2 FYNNEI. The CDR3 is 14 residues long. V was pared by 4 bases and J by 4 bases, with 13 bases between. Based on the CDR3 plus reference TRBV2 and TRBJ1-1, the full variable domain is EPEVTQTPSHQVTQMGQEVILRCVPISNHLYFYWYRQILGQKVEFLVSFYNNEISEKSEIFDDQFSVERPDGSNFTLKIRSTKLEDSAMYFCASSGSRQATEAFFGQGTRLTVV.

A note on this clone: A read error may produce the germline difference seen at one junction end. The chain employs TRBV2 and TRBJ1-1, with D perhaps matching TRBD1 (5 bases). Germline CDR1 reads SNHLY; CDR2 reads FYNNEI. This CDR3 spans 14 amino acids. CDR3 bases: TGTGCCAGCAGTGGTCGGGGGGAGAACTCTGAAGCTTTCTTT. This encodes CASSGRGENSEAFF.

This chain links TRBV6-5 with TRBJ2-2; TRBD1 might be the D (6 bases). Germline values: CDR1 MNHEY, CDR2 SVGAGI. With 6 bases removed from V and 4 bases from J, the gap between germline ends came to 9 bases. The CDR3 has 13 amino acids. The CDR3 coding sequence is TGTGCCAGCAGCCGGGACATCACCGGGGAGCTGTTTTTT. Residues: CASSRDITGELFF.

The V gene is TRBV27, the J gene TRBJ1-4; TRBD1 aligns across 8 bases. This CDR3 contains 15 residues. V was pared by 6 bases and J by 5 bases, with 8 bases of the junction left unmatched. Germline-derived CDR1 and CDR2 are MNHEY and SMNVEV (reference sequence). The CDR3 coding sequence is TGTGCCAGCAGGGTTAACAGGGGGGGGAATGAAAAACTGTTTTTT. Translating it yields CASRVNRGGNEKLFF. Together with reference TRBV27 and TRBJ1-4, the CDR3 gives the full variable domain: EAQVTQNPRYLITVTGKKLTVTCSQNMNHEYMSWYRQDPGLGLRQIYYSMNVEVTDKGDVPEGYKVSRKEKRNFPLILESPSPNQTSLYFCASRVNRGGNEKLFFGSGTQLSVL.

The V and J genes are TRBV6-1 and TRBJ2-2; D is possibly TRBD1 or TRBD2 (5 bases each). The CDR3 is 16 residues long. V lost 3 bases, J lost 3 bases, and 14 bases lay in between. Germline lookup yields CDR1 MNHNS and CDR2 SASEGT. The CDR3 region is CASSERGSWDTGELFF. DNA of the CDR3: TGTGCCAGCAGTGAGAGGGGCTCTTGGGACACCGGGGAGCTGTTTTTT.

The chain is built from TRBV6-5 and TRBJ1-6; 7 nucleotides agree with TRBD1. CDR1 is MNHEY, CDR2 SVGAGI, per germline. V lost 6 bases to trimming and J lost 5 bases; unmatched junction nucleotides: 7. The CDR3 is 15 amino acids. CDR3 region: CASRDSDRDNSPLHF. CDR3 DNA sequence: TGTGCCAGCAGGGACAGCGACAGGGATAATTCACCCCTCCACTTT.

A single count supports this clone. The rearrangement uses TRBV24-1 and TRBJ1-1; D remains ambiguous. V lost 9 bases, J lost 3 bases, and 13 bases lay in between. Germline V gene sequence: CDR1 KGHDR, CDR2 SFDVKD. CDR3 length: 13 amino acids. The CDR3 DNA reads as TGTGCCACCCAAGGGTCGACCGACACTGAAGCTTTCTTT. It yields the protein CATQGSTDTEAFF.

The chain employs TRBV11-2 and TRBJ1-5, with D unresolved. This CDR3 spans 14 amino acids. CDR1 SGHAT and CDR2 FQNNGV come from the germline V gene. The V gene lost 0 bases and the J gene lost 10 bases, with 13 bases spanning the gap. The CDR3 DNA follows: TGTGCCAGCAGCTTAGATCCGCTTGCCGGCCCCCAGCATTTT. Translating it yields CASSLDPLAGPQHF.

This clone appeared a single time. V gene TRBV5-4 combines with J gene TRBJ2-1; the match to TRBD2 covers 9 bases. The CDR3 runs 16 residues. Germline V CDR1 and CDR2: SGHNT, YYREEE (reference sequence). V lost 0 bases to trimming and J lost 8 bases; unmatched junction nucleotides: 9. This CDR3 is CASSLDLRTSADEQFF. The CDR3 region has the DNA TGTGCCAGCAGCTTGGACTTGCGGACTAGCGCCGATGAGCAGTTCTTC.

J is TRBJ1-1 and V is TRBV30, with a tentative D call TRBD1 (5 bases). V lost 4 bases and J 0 bases, leaving 9 bases between the germline ends. The CDR3 extends over 13 amino acids. Germline V CDR1 and CDR2: GTSNPN, SVGIG (reference sequence). CDR3 loop: CAWTTVLNTEAFF. The CDR3 coding sequence is TGTGCCTGGACGACAGTCTTGAACACTGAAGCTTTCTTT.

V and J are TRBV29-1 and TRBJ1-4; perhaps TRBD1 as D (5 bases). The V end was cut by 4 bases, the J end by 8 bases, with 8 bases between. The CDR3 sequence is 11 residues long. The V gene's germline CDR1 is SQVTM and CDR2 ANQGSEA. The CDR3 reads CSVVGGEKLFF. The CDR3 DNA reads as TGCAGCGTTGTTGGGGGGGAAAAACTGTTTTTT. Full variable domain (rest looked up from reference TRBV29-1 and TRBJ1-4): SAVISQKPSRDICQRGTSLTIQCQVDSQVTMMFWYRQQPGQSLTLIATANQGSEATYESGFVIDKFPISRPNLTFSTLTVSNMSPEDSSIYLCSVVGGEKLFFGSGTQLSVL.

The rearrangement uses TRBV7-8 and TRBJ1-2; 8 positions agree with TRBD1. The V segment lost 5 bases and the J segment 11 bases; nucleotides outside the gene matches: 13. The CDR3 has 14 residues. Germline CDR1 reads SGHVS; CDR2 reads FQNEAQ. CDR3 in amino acids: CASSPRTGTLVYTF. CDR3 sequence (DNA): TGTGCCAGCAGCCCTCGGACAGGGACGTTGGTATACACCTTC.

This clone occurred once. The chain links TRBV9 to TRBJ2-7; D remains unclear. Trimming left V 0 bases short and J 3 bases short, with 4 bases between. From germline, CDR1 is SGDLS and CDR2 YYNGEE. The CDR3 totals 12 residues. CDR3 sequence: CASSVDLYEQYF. Written as DNA, the CDR3 is TGTGCCAGCAGCGTAGATCTCTACGAGCAGTACTTC.

This clone has a single count. V usage is TRBV7-2 and J usage is TRBJ1-5; no reliable D call. Germline V gene lookup returns CDR1 SGHTA and CDR2 FQGNSA. V shed 1 base and J shed 6 bases, with 10 bases lying between them. The CDR3 loop spans 14 amino acids. CDR3 region: CASSLGHSSQPQHF. In DNA, the CDR3 is TGTGCCAGCAGCTTAGGGCATTCCAGTCAGCCCCAGCATTTT.

The gene calls are TRBV7-9 and TRBJ2-7; D gene unclear. CDR3 length: 14 amino acids. V was trimmed by 5 bases and J by 4 bases, leaving 15 bases between them. Germline V CDR1 and CDR2: SEHNR, FQNEAQ (reference sequence). In DNA, the CDR3 is TGTGCCAGCAGCGAGGCCTTCCTTTCTTACGAGCAGTACTTC. This sequence encodes CASSEAFLSYEQYF.